This TCR beta chain was found in a study of OX40 agonist ivuxolimab in advanced cancers. The CDR3 spans 14 residues. Germline lookup yields CDR1 SGHTA and CDR2 FQGNSA. Trimming took 0 bases from V and 3 from J, leaving 9 bases between them. The data were produced by immunoSEQ multiplex PCR, yet TCRdb's version contains in-frame clones alone and is incomplete. The sample holds 57,000 or so clones, 80% to 90% seen once. This clone was picked up a small number of times. The J gene is TRBJ2-7, the V gene TRBV7-2, with D perhaps assigned TRBD1 or TRBD2 (5 bases each). Material: CD4+ or CD8+ T cells sorted from blood, obtained in a trial of the OX40 agonist ivuxolimab. The origin of this receptor is an adult with an advanced solid tumor such as melanoma, head and neck, liver or kidney cancer. CDR3 nucleotides: TGTGCCAGCAGCTTAGCAGGGGACGGCTACGAGCAGTACTTC. The encoded protein is CASSLAGDGYEQYF.